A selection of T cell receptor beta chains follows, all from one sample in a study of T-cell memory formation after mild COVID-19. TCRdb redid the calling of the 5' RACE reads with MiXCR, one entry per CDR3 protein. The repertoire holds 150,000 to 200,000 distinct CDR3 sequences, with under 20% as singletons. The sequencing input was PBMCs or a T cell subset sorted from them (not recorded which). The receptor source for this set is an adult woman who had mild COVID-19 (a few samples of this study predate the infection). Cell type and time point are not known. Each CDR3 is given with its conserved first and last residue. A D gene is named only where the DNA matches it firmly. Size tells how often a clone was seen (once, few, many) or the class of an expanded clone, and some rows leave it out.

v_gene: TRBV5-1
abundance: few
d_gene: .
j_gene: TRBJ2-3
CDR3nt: TGCGCCAGCAGCTTGAGCACATTGAGCACAGATACGCAGTATTTT
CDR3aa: CASSLSTLSTDTQYF

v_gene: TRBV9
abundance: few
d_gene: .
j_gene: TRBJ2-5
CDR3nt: TGTGCCAGCAGCGTTTTGGGGGAGACCCAGTACTTC
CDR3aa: CASSVLGETQYF

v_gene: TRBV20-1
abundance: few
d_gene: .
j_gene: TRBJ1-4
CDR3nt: TGCAGTGCCCCGGGACATCCCGAAAAACTGTTTTTT
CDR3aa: CSAPGHPEKLFF

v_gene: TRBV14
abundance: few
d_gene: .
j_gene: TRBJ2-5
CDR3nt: TGTGCCAGCAGCCCCCGGCCCCAGTACTTC
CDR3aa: CASSPRPQYF

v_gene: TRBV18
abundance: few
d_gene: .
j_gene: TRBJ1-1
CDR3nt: TGTGCCAGCTCACCTAGTCCATTTGAAGCTTTCTTT
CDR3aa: CASSPSPFEAFF

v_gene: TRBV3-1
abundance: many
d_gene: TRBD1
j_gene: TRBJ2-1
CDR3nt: TGTGCCAGCATGCGACAGGGGGACTACAATGAGCAGTTCTTC
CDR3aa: CASMRQGDYNEQFF

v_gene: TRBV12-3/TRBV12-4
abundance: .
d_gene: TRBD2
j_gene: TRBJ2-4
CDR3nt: TGTGCCAGCAGTTTGAAAGCGGGGGTAAACATTCAGTACTTC
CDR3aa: CASSLKAGVNIQYF

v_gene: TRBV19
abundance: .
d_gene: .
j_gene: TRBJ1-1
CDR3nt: TGTGCCAGTATCCCAAGGGATAGTGCGAACACTGAAGCTTTCTTT
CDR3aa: CASIPRDSANTEAFF

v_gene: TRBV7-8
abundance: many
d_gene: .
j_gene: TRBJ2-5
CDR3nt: TGTGCCAGCAGCTTATACCAGCAAGAGACCCAGTACTTC
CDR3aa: CASSLYQQETQYF

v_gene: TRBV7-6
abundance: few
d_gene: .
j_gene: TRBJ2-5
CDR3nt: TGTGCCAGCAGCTTAGTTCACAGGGCCCAAGAGACCCAGTACTTC
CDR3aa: CASSLVHRAQETQYF

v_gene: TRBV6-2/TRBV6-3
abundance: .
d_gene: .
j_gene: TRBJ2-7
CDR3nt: TGTGCCAGCAGAAATGTCCAGGGGATGGGCGACGAGCAGTACTTC
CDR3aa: CASRNVQGMGDEQYF

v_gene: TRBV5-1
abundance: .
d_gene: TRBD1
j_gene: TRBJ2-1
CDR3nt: TGCGCCAGCAGCCCCGACAGGGCGGGTAGCAATGAGCAGTTCTTC
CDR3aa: CASSPDRAGSNEQFF

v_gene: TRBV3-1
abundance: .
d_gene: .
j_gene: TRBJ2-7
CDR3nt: TGTGCCAGCAGCCAAGATGTGCGACTCGGCGAGCAGTACTTC
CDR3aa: CASSQDVRLGEQYF

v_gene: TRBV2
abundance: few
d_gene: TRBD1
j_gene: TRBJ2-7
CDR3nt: TGTGCCAGCAGCAGCTCCGGGACAGGCCTTTACGAGCAGTACTTC
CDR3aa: CASSSSGTGLYEQYF

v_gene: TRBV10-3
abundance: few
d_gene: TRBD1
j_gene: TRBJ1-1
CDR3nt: TGTGCCATCAGGGACAGGGAGAACACTGAAGCTTTCTTT
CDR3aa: CAIRDRENTEAFF

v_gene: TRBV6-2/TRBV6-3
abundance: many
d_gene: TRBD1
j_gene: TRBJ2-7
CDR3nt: TGTGCCAGCAGACCCGAGGGACAGGGATCCACCTACGAGCAGTACTTC
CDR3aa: CASRPEGQGSTYEQYF

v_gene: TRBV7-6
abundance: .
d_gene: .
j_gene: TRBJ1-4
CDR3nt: TGTGCCAGCAGCTTAGCGGGGGTGACTAATGAAAAACTGTTTTTT
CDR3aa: CASSLAGVTNEKLFF

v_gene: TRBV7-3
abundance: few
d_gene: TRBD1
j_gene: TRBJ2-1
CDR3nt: TGTGCCAGCAGTCCGGACAGGGACAATGAGCAGTTCTTC
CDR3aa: CASSPDRDNEQFF

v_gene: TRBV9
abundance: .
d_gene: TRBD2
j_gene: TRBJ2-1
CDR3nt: TGTGCCAGCAGCGTAGGCCTAGCGGGATCCTACAATGAGCAGTTCTTC
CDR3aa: CASSVGLAGSYNEQFF

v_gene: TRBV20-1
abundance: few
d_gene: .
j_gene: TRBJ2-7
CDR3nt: TGCAGTGCTAGAGATTCTAGCGTCAGCTCCTACGAGCAGTACTTC
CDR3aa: CSARDSSVSSYEQYF

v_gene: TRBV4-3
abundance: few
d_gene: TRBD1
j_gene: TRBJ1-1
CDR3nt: TGCGCCAGCAGCCTTGGACAGGGTGATGAAGCTTTCTTT
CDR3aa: CASSLGQGDEAFF

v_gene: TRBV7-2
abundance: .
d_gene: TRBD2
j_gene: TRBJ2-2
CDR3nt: TGTGCCAGCAGCTCCTTTAGCGGGGGGGCCGGGGAGCTGTTTTTT
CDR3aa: CASSSFSGGAGELFF

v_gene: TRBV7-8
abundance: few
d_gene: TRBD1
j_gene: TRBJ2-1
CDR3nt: TGTGCCAGCAGCAGGGACAGGGTGAACTCAAATGAGCAGTTCTTC
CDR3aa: CASSRDRVNSNEQFF

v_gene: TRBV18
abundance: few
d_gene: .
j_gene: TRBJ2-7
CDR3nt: TGTGCCAGCTCACCTGGAGAGGGGTCTTACGAGCAGTACTTC
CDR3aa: CASSPGEGSYEQYF

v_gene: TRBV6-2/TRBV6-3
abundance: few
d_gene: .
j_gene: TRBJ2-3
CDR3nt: TGTGCCAGCAGTTTGTCCGCCTCGGCGGATACGCAGTATTTT
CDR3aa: CASSLSASADTQYF

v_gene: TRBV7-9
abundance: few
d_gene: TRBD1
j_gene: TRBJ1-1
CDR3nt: TGTGCCAGCAGTATTGAGGGGGCACAAGCTTTCTTT
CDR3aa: CASSIEGAQAFF

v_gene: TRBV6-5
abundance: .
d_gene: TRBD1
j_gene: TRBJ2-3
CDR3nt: TGTGCCAGCAGCAGACAGGGGTTCACGTCAAGGGCAGATACGCAGTATTTT
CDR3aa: CASSRQGFTSRADTQYF

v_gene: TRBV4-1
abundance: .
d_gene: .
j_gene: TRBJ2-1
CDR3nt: TGCGCCAGCAGCCACCCCCTAGGTGAGCAGTTCTTC
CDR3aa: CASSHPLGEQFF

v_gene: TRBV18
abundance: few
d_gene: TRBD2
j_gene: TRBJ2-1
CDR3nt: TGTGCCAGCTCACCACCTAGCGGGGGCTACAATGAGCAGTTCTTC
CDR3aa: CASSPPSGGYNEQFF

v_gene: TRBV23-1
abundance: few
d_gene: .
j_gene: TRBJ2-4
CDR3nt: TGCGCCAGCAGTCGGTTCGGGACTCAAAAGCAGATAGCCAAAAACATTCAGTACTTC
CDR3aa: CASSRFGTQKQIAKNIQYF

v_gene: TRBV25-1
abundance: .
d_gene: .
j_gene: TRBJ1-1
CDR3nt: TGTGCCAGCACTCCCAGGGACCCAGGTCGGGAGACTGAAGCTTTCTTT
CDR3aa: CASTPRDPGRETEAFF

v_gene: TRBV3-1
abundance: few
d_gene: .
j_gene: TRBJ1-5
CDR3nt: TGTGCCAGCAGCCCCCACCCGAATCAGCCCCAGCATTTT
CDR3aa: CASSPHPNQPQHF

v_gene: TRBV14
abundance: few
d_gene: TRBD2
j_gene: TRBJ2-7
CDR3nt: TGTGCCAGCAGCCCCCCGGCGGGGAGGGGAATAAGGACCTACGAGCAGTACTTC
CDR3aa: CASSPPAGRGIRTYEQYF

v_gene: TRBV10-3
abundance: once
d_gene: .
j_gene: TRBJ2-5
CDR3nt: TGTGCCATCAGTGGGACCGGGCGGAGCCAAGAGACCCAGTACTTC
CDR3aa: CAISGTGRSQETQYF

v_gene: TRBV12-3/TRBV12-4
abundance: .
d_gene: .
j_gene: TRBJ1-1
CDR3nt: TGTGCCAGCAAGGGGGGGTTGGCGAACACTGAAGCTTTCTTT
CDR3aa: CASKGGLANTEAFF

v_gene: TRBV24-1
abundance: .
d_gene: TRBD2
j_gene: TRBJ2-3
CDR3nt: TGTGCCACCAGTGATTTTTCAGCGGGAGATTTACGGACGCAGTATTTT
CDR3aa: CATSDFSAGDLRTQYF

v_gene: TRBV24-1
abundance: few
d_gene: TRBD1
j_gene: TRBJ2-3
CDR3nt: TGTGCCACCAGGGACAGGAGCACAGATACGCAGTATTTT
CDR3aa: CATRDRSTDTQYF

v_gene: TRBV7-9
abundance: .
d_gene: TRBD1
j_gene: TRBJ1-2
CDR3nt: TGTGCCAGCAGCTTTACGTCGACAGGGAACTATGGCTACACCTTC
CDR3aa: CASSFTSTGNYGYTF

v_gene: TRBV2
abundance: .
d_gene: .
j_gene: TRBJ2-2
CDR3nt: TGTGCCAGCAGTGGACGCAACGGGGAGCTGTTTTTT
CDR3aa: CASSGRNGELFF

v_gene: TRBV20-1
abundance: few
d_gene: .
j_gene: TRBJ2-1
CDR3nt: TGCAGTGTACGGAGTAACTACAATGAGCAGTTCTTC
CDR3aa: CSVRSNYNEQFF

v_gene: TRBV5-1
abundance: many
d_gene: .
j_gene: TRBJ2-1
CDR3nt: TGCGCCAGCAGGTCCGGTGGCAGAGCAGCCTACAATGAGCAGTTCTTC
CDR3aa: CASRSGGRAAYNEQFF

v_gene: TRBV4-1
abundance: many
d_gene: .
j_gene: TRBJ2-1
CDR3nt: TGCGCCAGCAACCGGGGGGCAGGGAGCTCCTACAATGAGCAGTTCTTC
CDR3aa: CASNRGAGSSYNEQFF

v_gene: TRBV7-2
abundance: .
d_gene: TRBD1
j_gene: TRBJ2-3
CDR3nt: TGTGCCAGCAGCCCGGGACAGGGGATCTTTGTTGTGGATACGCAGTATTTT
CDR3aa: CASSPGQGIFVVDTQYF

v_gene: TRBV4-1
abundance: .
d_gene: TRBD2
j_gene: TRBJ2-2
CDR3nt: TGCGCCAGCAGCCCTATGGGCGGGGGGGCGACCGGGGAGCTGTTTTTT
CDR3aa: CASSPMGGGATGELFF

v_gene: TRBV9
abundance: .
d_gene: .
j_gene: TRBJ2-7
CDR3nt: TGTGCCAGCAGCGTAGGCGTCTATCAGTACGAGCAGTACTTC
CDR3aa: CASSVGVYQYEQYF

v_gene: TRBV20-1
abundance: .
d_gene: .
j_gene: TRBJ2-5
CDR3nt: TGCAGTGCTATATACTCAGAGACCCAGTACTTC
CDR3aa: CSAIYSETQYF

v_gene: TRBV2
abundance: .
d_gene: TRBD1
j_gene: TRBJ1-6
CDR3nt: TGTGCCAGCATCGTTGTAACCGGGACAGGGGTTTCACCCCTCCACTTT
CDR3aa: CASIVVTGTGVSPLHF